This T cell receptor (beta chain) was sequenced for a study of Ad26.COV2.S vaccination and SARS-CoV-2 variants. Background on the study: Donor got 5x10^10 or 1x10^11 viral particles of Ad26.COV2.S. Whole-study results and caveats: Analytic work on TCR breadth and depth might have understated the full extent of total T cell responses. Vaccinees reportedly had broad spike-specific CD8+ and CD4+ T cell responses.

Noted treatment: some 20 received Ad26.COV2.S at low or high dose, single or two shots; 5 received placebo; per-sample allocation not given. All samples were drawn on day 63, counting from the first vaccine or placebo injection. This clone came up once. Its cognate antigen is unknown. Libraries were prepared by immunoSEQ multiplex PCR; TCRdb keeps only in-frame clonotypes and omits some of them. The profile covers roughly 400,000 clones, with over 80% appearing a single time and approximately 1.6% taken by the ten largest. The receptor comes from a person between 18 and 59 years old who received the Ad26.COV2.S COVID-19 vaccine or a placebo. Sequencing used peripheral blood, obtained in a trial of Ad26.COV2.S vaccine versus placebo.

The CDR3 loop is CASSLELGEIGNTIYF. The CDR3, as DNA: TGTGCCAGCAGCTTGGAACTCGGGGAGATTGGAAACACCATATATTTT. The chain is built from TRBV5-6 and TRBJ1-3; D remains unclear. Germline CDR1 is SGHDT and CDR2 is YYEEEE. The CDR3 covers 16 residues. The ends were cut back, 0 bases at V and 3 bases at J, with 13 bases in the middle.